Below, 12 T cell receptor beta chains from the same sample are listed, as sequenced in a study of blood T cell repertoires in COVID-19. Generated by immunoSEQ multiplex PCR, the TCRdb table keeps only in-frame clones and is missing some. Among tens of thousands of clones listed, about 83% were seen once. Material for sequencing was peripheral blood. These receptors were obtained from a woman aged 60-75 years with COVID-19, enrolled during active disease.

The genes are TRBV5-1 and TRBJ1-4, with TRBD1 matching over 10 bases. This CDR3 has 16 residues. CDR1 SGHRS and CDR2 YFSETQ come from the germline V gene. Trimming at V came to 0 bases and at J to 2 bases, leaving 1 base not matched to a gene. As DNA, the CDR3 is TGCGCCAGCAGCTTGGGGACAGGGGGGACTAATGAAAAACTGTTTTTT. Protein sequence: CASSLGTGGTNEKLFF.

The genes are TRBV28 and TRBJ1-1; no clear D gene. CDR1 is MDHEN, CDR2 SYDVKM, per germline. This CDR3 contains 14 residues. Trimming took off 7 bases at V and 1 base at J, with 13 bases between the two ends. CDR3: CASTPGPGNTEAFF. CDR3 DNA: TGTGCCAGCACCCCCGGCCCGGGGAACACTGAAGCTTTCTTT.

The chain combines TRBV28 with TRBJ2-1, with TRBD1 identical over 10 bases. J was trimmed by 4 bases and V by 4 bases; bases with no gene match: 7. Germline V gives CDR1 MDHEN, CDR2 SYDVKM. This CDR3 has 16 amino acids. The CDR3 sequence is CASSYQTGGTYNEQFF. For the CDR3, the DNA is TGTGCCAGCAGTTACCAGACAGGGGGCACTTACAATGAGCAGTTCTTC.

The chain joins TRBV14 to TRBJ1-1; unclear D gene. V lost 5 bases and J 1 base, leaving 8 bases between the germline ends. CDR1 and CDR2 (germline): SGHDN, FVKESK. The CDR3 is 13 amino acids. The CDR3 here is CASSSDRNTEAFF. The CDR3 region has the DNA TGTGCCAGCAGCAGCGATCGGAACACTGAAGCTTTCTTT.

This rearrangement joins TRBV3-1 (or the pseudogene TRBV3-2) to TRBJ2-7; tentatively, D is TRBD1 (5 bases). The CDR3 is 15 amino acids. V dropped 3 bases and J dropped 3 bases, with 15 bases sitting between them. CDR1 is LGHDT, CDR2 YNNKEL, per germline (reference sequence). For the CDR3, the DNA is TGTGCCAGCAGCCACCCCCAGGGCGGTATCTACGAGCAGTACTTC. Protein product: CASSHPQGGIYEQYF.

This chain links TRBV19 with TRBJ1-5, with 10 bases aligning to TRBD1. The CDR3 runs 17 residues. Germline V CDR1 and CDR2: LNHDA, SQIVND (reference sequence). With V trimmed by 6 bases and J by 6 bases, 14 bases remained unmatched. This CDR3 reads CASSAPGTGVVGQPQHF. CDR3 nucleotides: TGTGCCAGTAGCGCTCCCGGGACAGGGGTTGTTGGTCAGCCCCAGCATTTT.

The chain couples TRBV20-1 to TRBJ2-7, with a weak D call TRBD2 (6 bases). The CDR3 has 14 amino acids. Germline V lookup: CDR1 DFQATT, CDR2 SNEGSKA (reference sequence). V shed 3 bases and J shed 6 bases, with 18 bases lying between them. For the CDR3, the DNA is TGCAGTGCTAGTTTGGGACTCGACCTACGCGAGCAGTACTTC. It encodes CSASLGLDLREQYF.

This rearrangement joins TRBV2 to TRBJ1-2; D is undetermined. The CDR3 covers 13 residues. In germline, CDR1 is SNHLY, CDR2 FYNNEI. The V end lost 7 bases, the J end lost 0 bases, and 9 bases lay between the germline ends. The CDR3 loop is CASNKGANYGYTF. The CDR3, as DNA: TGTGCCAGCAACAAGGGAGCTAACTATGGCTACACCTTC.

The V and J genes are TRBV28 and TRBJ2-7; 9 nucleotides line up with TRBD2. The V gene end was trimmed by 2 bases and the J gene end by 12 bases; junction bases not matched to a gene: 11. The V gene's germline CDR1 is MDHEN and CDR2 SYDVKM. This CDR3 has 14 residues. The CDR3 loop reads CASSLMGREGLRYF. The CDR3 DNA reads as TGTGCCAGCAGTTTAATGGGGCGGGAGGGCCTTCGGTACTTC.

The V call is TRBV5-6, the J call TRBJ2-7; 7 bases line up with TRBD2. This CDR3 contains 15 residues. Germline-derived CDR1 and CDR2 are SGHDT and YYEEEE. V trimming: 7 bases; J trimming: 3 bases; junction bases outside the gene matches: 13. CDR3 nucleotides: TGTGCCAGCCAGCGGGGAGGTTTCGCCGACTACGAGCAGTACTTC. Translated: CASQRGGFADYEQYF. The whole variable domain, remainder taken from reference TRBV5-6 and TRBJ2-7, is DAGVTQSPTHLIKTRGQQVTLRCSPKSGHDTVSWYQQALGQGPQFIFQYYEEEERQRGNFPDRFSGHQFPNYSSELNVNALLLGDSALYLCASQRGGFADYEQYFGPGTRLTVT.

The chain is built from TRBV7-2 and TRBJ1-2, with D tentatively TRBD1 (5 bases). The CDR3 contains 15 residues. V lost 5 bases and J 7 bases, leaving 20 bases between the germline ends. Germline V lookup: CDR1 SGHTA, CDR2 FQGNSA. The CDR3 sequence is CASSLPLTAGPGYTF. In DNA form, the CDR3 reads TGTGCCAGCAGCCTACCGTTGACAGCGGGGCCTGGCTACACCTTC.

The genes are TRBV10-2 and TRBJ1-1; D is undetermined. There are 13 residues in the CDR3. Germline loops: CDR1 WSHSY, CDR2 SAAADI. The V end lost 5 bases, the J end lost 6 bases, and 13 bases lay between the germline ends. As DNA, the CDR3 is TGCGCCAGCAGTTTTAAGGCCGACTCTGAAGCTTTCTTT. Translated, it gives CASSFKADSEAFF.